Detailed here is one TCR beta chain. The antigen it recognizes is unknown. No per-base quality is available; no much larger clone lies one base away. The sample is drawn from a study of blood T cell repertoires in COVID-19 (dated by TCRdb to the early 2020s). At the level of the whole study: Samples from collaborators originated in the United States, Italy and Spain and spanned both the acute and convalescent phases of COVID-19. Where available, HLA class I and class II types were taken from metadata supplied by the sample provider and were not determined by assay-based typing. Nearly every sample came with metadata listing a de-identified subject ID, COVID-19 status, age in years and sex. The prospective study material was composed of cDNA or gDNA derived from T cells, B-cell-depleted T cells, or PBMCs. The repertoires were released in a freely available public database meant as a resource for research on the immune response to SARS-CoV-2. Subjects who had been exposed to COVID-19, were actively infected with it, or had recovered from it provided the deeply sampled blood TCRbeta repertoires that made up the dataset. Samples came from the ongoing ImmuneRACE study (first 160 participants) plus 1,254 subjects from 6 global collaborators. What the study reported, not specific to this receptor: The amount of clinical and demographic metadata varied by source and participant and was provided uncurated.

The immunoSEQ Assay, a bias-controlled multiplex PCR, was used to amplify TCRbeta CDR3 regions from genomic DNA. Concerning the study's data processing: The number of nucleated cells in each sample was estimated by amplification of reference gene primers within the assay. Sequence reads were collapsed and filtered to measure the absolute abundance of every unique TCRbeta CDR3 rearrangement. Productive Simpson clonality was computed per sample as the square root of Simpson's diversity index over productive rearrangements. Not all clones reach the TCRdb copy of this immuneACCESS table, which keeps in-frame sequences only. Checked studies attribute under half of the gap to unresolved V genes and leave the rest unexplained. The V and J calls and clone size are taken from that table; D and trimming were inferred from the DNA. The sample records approximately 300,000 clones, about 89% of which are singletons. 4.6% of the sample belongs to the ten largest clones.

Reading from cysteine to phenylalanine, the CDR3 counts 14 amino acids. Of all the DNA, just the CDR3 is kept, 42 bases in frame from base 1. Deletion took 8 bases off V and 5 bases off J, with a span of 15 bases between the germline ends. For CDR1 and CDR2, the germline V gene (reference sequence) lists MNHNY and SVGAGI. Each collaborating institution followed its own protocols to collect whole blood in K2EDTA tubes. Collaborator samples were shipped for TCRbeta analysis as frozen whole blood, isolated PBMCs, or DNA extracted from either sample type. This sequence uses TRBV6-6 and TRBJ1-4; the D gene cannot be named for sure. Sequenced input: peripheral blood. This clonotype was obtained from a man in his forties with acute or convalescent COVID-19. The CDR3 is CASRAAARNEKLFF. The DNA sequence reads TGTGCCAGCCGCGCGGCGGCAAGGAATGAAAAACTGTTTTTT.